The 19 T cell receptor beta chains listed next were all sequenced from one sample in a study of monozygotic twins with inflammatory bowel disease. TCRdb reprocessed the 5' RACE reads and keeps a single row for each CDR3 protein, giving no DNA. Recorded for this sample: fewer than 550,000 distinct CDR3 sequences. Sequenced sample: blood. Source of these receptors: a human donor with ulcerative colitis or Crohn's disease, or a healthy co-twin of an affected twin (not recorded which).

The V and J genes are TRBV5-1 and TRBJ2-7; the D call from TCRdb, TRBD1, cannot be confirmed without DNA. Germline V CDR1 and CDR2: SGHRS, YFSETQ. This CDR3 has 14 residues. The chain's CDR3 is CASSLSGTGAEQYF.

The chain couples TRBV4-3 to TRBJ1-4; the TCRdb call, TRBD1, lacks DNA for checking. The CDR3 length is 15 residues. Germline loops: CDR1 LGHNA, CDR2 YSLEER. The CDR3 sequence: CASSQDRASVGKLFF.

The chain recombines TRBV3-1 with TRBJ2-3; TCRdb picks TRBD1, but there is no DNA to check that call. In germline, CDR1 is LGHDT, CDR2 YNNKEL (reference sequence). The CDR3 is 16 amino acids. The CDR3 here is CASSRRGTDFTDTQYF.

The rearrangement links TRBV11-2 to TRBJ2-3. Germline CDR1 and CDR2: SGHAT and FQNNGV. The CDR3 sequence is 14 residues long. The CDR3 loop is CASSLVPAVDTQYF.

This chain links TRBV20-1 with TRBJ1-4. Germline CDR1 and CDR2: DFQATT and SNEGSKA (reference sequence). This CDR3 contains 15 residues. This chain's CDR3 is CSARGIWLAEEKLFF.

This sequence joins TRBV7-4 and TRBJ1-2. The germline V gene has CDR1 SGHVT and CDR2 SQSDAQ. This CDR3 is 15 amino acids long. The CDR3 region is CASSRGMTRVNGYTF. Looking up the rest from reference TRBV7-4 and TRBJ1-2 gives the full variable domain: GAGVSQSPRYKVAKRGRDVALRCDSISGHVTLYWYRQTLGQGSEVLTYSQSDAQRDKSGRPSGRFSAERPERSVSTLKIQRTEQGDSAVYLCASSRGMTRVNGYTFGSGTRLTVV.

The chain links TRBV21-1 to TRBJ1-1. TRBV21-1 has pseudogene status. This CDR3 is built from 14 residues. The CDR3 reads CASSIGRESTEAFF.

The chain combines TRBV7-9 with TRBJ2-1; TCRdb outputs TRBD2, but without DNA this stays unchecked. The CDR3 is 17 amino acids. The germline CDR1 and CDR2 sequences are SEHNR and FQNEAQ (reference sequence). CDR3 sequence: CASSSGTSGRVGNEQFF. The variable domain in full, completed from reference TRBV7-9 and TRBJ2-1, reads DTGVSQNPRHKITKRGQNVTFRCDPISEHNRLYWYRQTLGQGPEFLTYFQNEAQLEKSRLLSDRFSAERPKGSFSTLEIQRTEQGDSAMYLCASSSGTSGRVGNEQFFGPGTRLTVL.

This sequence joins TRBV6-1 and TRBJ2-7. The CDR3 has 15 residues. In germline, CDR1 is MNHNS, CDR2 SASEGT. The CDR3 loop is CASSQTLDGVYEQYF.

Here the CDR3 reads CSAPGGAGNTEAFF. V and J are TRBV20-1 and TRBJ1-1; TCRdb selects TRBD1, and the lack of DNA leaves this call unchecked. Looked up from germline, CDR1 is DFQATT and CDR2 is SNEGSKA (reference sequence). The CDR3 is made up of 14 amino acids.

V and J are TRBV7-6 and TRBJ1-3; TCRdb proposes TRBD1, but this gene call is untestable without DNA. Germline V gene sequence: CDR1 SGHVS, CDR2 FNYEAQ. This CDR3 is 16 amino acids long. CDR3: CASSLRGDEFGNTIYF. The whole variable domain, filled in from reference TRBV7-6 and TRBJ1-3, reads GAGVSQSPRYKVTKRGQDVALRCDPISGHVSLYWYRQALGQGPEFLTYFNYEAQQDKSGLPNDRFSAERPEGSISTLTIQRTEQRDSAMYRCASSLRGDEFGNTIYFGEGSWLTVV.

V is TRBV2 and J is TRBJ2-2; the D gene TCRdb calls, TRBD2, cannot be checked with no DNA. This CDR3 spans 14 amino acids. Germline V gene lookup returns CDR1 SNHLY and CDR2 FYNNEI. CDR3 in amino acids: CASRGTSGTGELFF.

The chain carries TRBV7-9 and TRBJ1-2. Germline V gene data show CDR1 as SEHNR and CDR2 as FQNEAQ (reference sequence). The length of the CDR3 is 17 residues. The CDR3 sequence is CASSRGPNPDPTSGYTF.

This chain joins TRBV2 and TRBJ2-3; TCRdb's D call of TRBD2 is untestable without DNA. CDR1 SNHLY and CDR2 FYNNEI come from the germline V gene. CDR3 size: 17 residues. The CDR3 reads CASSYSPPGLGTDTQYF.

This chain links TRBV5-5 with TRBJ1-5. In germline, CDR1 is SGHKS, CDR2 YYEKEE (reference sequence). The CDR3 is 15 residues long. The CDR3 region is CASSFFEFVGQPQHF.

The chain links TRBV6-2 or TRBV6-3 to TRBJ2-5; TCRdb calls TRBD2, which cannot be checked without DNA. This CDR3 region has 20 residues. Germline assignment: CDR1 MNHEY and CDR2 SVGEGT. CDR3 protein: CASSYFRGPPSKVERETQYF.

The CDR3 protein is CASSQIQGLGAEAFF. The chain carries TRBV3-1 and TRBJ1-1; TCRdb reports TRBD1, a call that lacks DNA to check it against. This CDR3 spans 15 amino acids. Germline assignment: CDR1 LGHDT and CDR2 YNNKEL (reference sequence).

V is TRBV28 and J is TRBJ2-1; TCRdb outputs TRBD1, but without DNA this stays unchecked. This CDR3 is built from 13 residues. CDR1 is MDHEN and CDR2 is SYDVKM in the germline V gene. The CDR3: CASRPGGQNEQFF.

CDR3 region: CASSLAGGYGELFF. The chain combines TRBV11-3 with TRBJ2-2; without DNA, the TCRdb call of TRBD2 cannot be checked. Per the germline V gene, CDR1 is SGHNT and CDR2 is YENEEA. This CDR3 region has 14 residues.